The source of this TCR beta chain is a study of T cell repertoires in cytomegalovirus infection. Germline CDR1 MGHRA, CDR2 YSYEKL. V shed 3 bases and J shed 6 bases, with 21 bases lying between them. This CDR3 comprises 16 residues. General study points: It was HLA-C-restricted CMV-specific TCR beta clonotypes that dominated the response ex vivo.

In TCRdb, the reads were re-called with MiXCR into one record per CDR3 protein. The top ten hold about nine tenths of the sample, which has about 34,000 distinct CDR3 sequences, approximately 52% seen once. Note on this clonotype: The antigen is not known.

Material: CD8+ T cells from cultured PBMCs, obtained from culture after CMV antigen stimulation. The chain combines TRBV4-1 with TRBJ2-7, with a possible D match to TRBD1 (6 bases). The receptor was isolated from a human donor in good health (CMV status not recorded). Some clones in this sample may be carry-over from other donors' samples. As DNA, the CDR3 is TGCGCCAGCAGCCAGGGGATTGGGGGCCGGTGGGCCGAGCAGTACTTC. The encoded protein is CASSQGIGGRWAEQYF.